Detailed here is one TCR beta chain. Its specificity is unknown. These data are taken from a study of OX40 agonist ivuxolimab in advanced cancers. Turning to the study itself: Patients with prior anti-PD-1, anti-PD-L1 or anti-CTLA-4 therapy were eligible; roughly 41% had some. Study outcomes and limitations: CD8+ T cells averaged more expanded clones than CD4+.

CDR3 length: 14 residues. Per germline, CDR1 LNHDA and CDR2 SQIVND (reference sequence). Deletions cut 4 bases from V and 1 base from J, with 10 bases between. The repertoire was sequenced with immunoSEQ multiplex PCR; TCRdb's copy has only in-frame clones and lacks some. The sample yields 45,000 to 50,000 clones, 75% to 90% seen once. The J gene is TRBJ1-1, the V gene TRBV19, with D unclear. The sequenced sample was CD4+ or CD8+ T cells sorted from blood, obtained in a trial of the OX40 agonist ivuxolimab. The clonotype originates from an adult with an advanced solid tumor such as melanoma, head and neck, liver or kidney cancer. The CDR3 here is CASSSRTENTEAFF. CDR3 DNA sequence: TGTGCCAGTAGTAGTCGTACAGAGAACACTGAAGCTTTCTTT.